This TCR beta chain was observed in a study of blood T cell repertoires in COVID-19. Overall study context: The United States, Italy and Spain supplied acute and convalescent COVID-19 samples. Nucleic acid was either cDNA or gDNA, and it came from T cells, B-cell-depleted T cells, or PBMCs.

This clone has just one count. Original analysis: How many nucleated cells were present was estimated from reference gene primer amplification. The assay was immunoSEQ multiplex PCR, and TCRdb's table has in-frame clones only and misses some. The DNA was the basis for D and trimming; V, J and clone size are from that table. The sample carries some 83,000 clones, roughly 90% recorded once. There are 14 residues in the CDR3. The ends were cut back, 4 bases at V and 2 bases at J, with 12 bases in the middle. CDR1 is SGHRS and CDR2 is YFSETQ in the germline V gene. This sequence originates from a man older than 75 in a cohort sampled during active COVID-19. Sequenced input: peripheral blood. The chain recombines TRBV5-1 with TRBJ1-2; D unclear. The CDR3 coding sequence is TGCGCCAGCAGCGTGGACGGGAGCAACTATGGCTACACCTTC. It is translated as CASSVDGSNYGYTF.